This TCR beta chain was recovered during a study of cytomegalovirus exposure and HLA in healthy donors. About this clone: Its antigen is as yet unknown.

The primer mix had 60 Vbeta and 13 Jbeta primers. Generated by immunoSEQ multiplex PCR, the TCRdb table keeps only in-frame clones and is missing some. The data contain 200,000 to 250,000 clones, over 70% of them seen just once; the ten biggest clones take up around 2.9%. The study's findings and limits: A later analysis by the authors found several of the most significant clusters apparently linked to common viral pathogens. The investigators catalogued 150 or so TCR beta chains as cytomegalovirus-associated. In a later analysis, specific HLA alleles were associated with some 16,000 TCR beta sequences at a 0.05 false discovery rate. Prediction of most subjects' HLA-A and HLA-B alleles by TCR beta sequences was reportedly accurate.

The receptor was isolated from a woman aged 55 to 70 in good health and CMV-seropositive. Material for sequencing was PBMCs.

The DNA for the CDR3 is TGCGCCAGCAGCCAAGGGGGGGGGCCCTCTTCTGGCACAGATACGCAGTATTTT. Amino acids: CASSQGGGPSSGTDTQYF. The V call is TRBV4-3, the J call TRBJ2-3; possible D gene TRBD2, 7 bases. Trimming shortened V by 1 base and J by 1 base, and 18 bases separated the two germline ends. This CDR3 region has 18 residues. Germline loops: CDR1 LGHNA, CDR2 YSLEER.